The present entry profiles one T cell receptor (beta chain) with its context. The data originate from a study of blood T cell repertoires in COVID-19. Whole-study context: Samples came from the United States, Italy and Spain, spanning acute and convalescent COVID-19.

Trimming took 4 bases from V and 7 from J; bases not matched to a gene: 11. Germline CDR1 is MDHEN and CDR2 is SYDVKM. The CDR3 is made up of 16 amino acids. Profiled with immunoSEQ multiplex PCR; TCRdb holds only in-frame clones, not every one. The table lists about 190,000 clones, around 85% of them singletons, with 2.1% in the top ten. This sequence joins TRBV28 and TRBJ1-4; TRBD1 agrees at 8 bases. The receptor was isolated from a man between 70 and 80 years old with active or convalescent COVID-19. The sample consisted of peripheral blood. DNA of the CDR3: TGTGCCAGCAGTTCACCCAGGGGGCGGAATCGTGAAAAACTGTTTTTT. Translating it yields CASSSPRGRNREKLFF.